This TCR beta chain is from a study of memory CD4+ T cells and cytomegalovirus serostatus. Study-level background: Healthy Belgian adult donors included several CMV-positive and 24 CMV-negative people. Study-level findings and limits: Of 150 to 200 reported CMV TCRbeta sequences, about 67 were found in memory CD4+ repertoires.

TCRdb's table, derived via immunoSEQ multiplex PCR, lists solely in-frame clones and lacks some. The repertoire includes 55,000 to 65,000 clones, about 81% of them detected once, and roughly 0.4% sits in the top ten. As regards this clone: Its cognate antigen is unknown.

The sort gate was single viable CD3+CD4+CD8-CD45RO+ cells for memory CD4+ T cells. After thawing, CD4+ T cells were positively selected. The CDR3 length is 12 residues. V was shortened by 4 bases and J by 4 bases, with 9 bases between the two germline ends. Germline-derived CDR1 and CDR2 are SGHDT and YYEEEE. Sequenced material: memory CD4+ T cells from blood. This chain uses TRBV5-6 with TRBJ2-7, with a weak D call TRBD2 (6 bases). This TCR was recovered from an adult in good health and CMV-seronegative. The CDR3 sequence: CASSRGGYEQYF. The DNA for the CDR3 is TGTGCCAGCAGCCGTGGGGGGTACGAGCAGTACTTC.